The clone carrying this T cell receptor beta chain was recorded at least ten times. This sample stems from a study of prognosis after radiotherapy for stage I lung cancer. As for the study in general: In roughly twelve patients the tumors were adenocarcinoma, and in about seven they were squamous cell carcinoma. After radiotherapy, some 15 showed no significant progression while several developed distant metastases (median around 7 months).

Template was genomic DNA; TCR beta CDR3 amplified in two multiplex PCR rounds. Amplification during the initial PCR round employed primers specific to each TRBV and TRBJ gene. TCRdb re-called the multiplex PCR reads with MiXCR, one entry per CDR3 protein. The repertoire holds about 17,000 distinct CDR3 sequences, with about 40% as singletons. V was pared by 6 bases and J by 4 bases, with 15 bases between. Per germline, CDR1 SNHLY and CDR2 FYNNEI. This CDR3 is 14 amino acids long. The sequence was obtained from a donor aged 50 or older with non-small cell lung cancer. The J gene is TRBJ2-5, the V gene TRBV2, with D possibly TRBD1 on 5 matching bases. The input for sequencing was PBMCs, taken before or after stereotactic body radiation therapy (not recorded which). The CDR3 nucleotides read TGTGCCAGCAGGGCAGTAATGGGGCTAGAGACCCAGTACTTC. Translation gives CASRAVMGLETQYF.